The clone carrying this T cell receptor beta chain appeared many times. Its antigen is unknown. Per germline, CDR1 MNHEY and CDR2 SVGAGI. V lost 6 bases to trimming and J lost 6 bases, with 12 bases between them. The CDR3 spans 13 residues. The entry originates in a study of neurological immune-mediated disorders. Study as a whole: For the approximately 34 multiple sclerosis patients, the disease was relapsing-remitting in around 31 and secondary progressive in 3. Broader study findings: While HTLV-1-associated myelopathy showed the greatest TCR clonal expansion, multiple sclerosis showed the least, falling below healthy controls.

It was from 2 million PBMCs stored at -80 C that the unsorted libraries were obtained. Template-switch 5'RACE cDNA synthesis added a 10-nucleotide unique molecular identifier. In TCRdb, the 5' RACE reads were re-called with MiXCR into one record per CDR3 protein. The table has around 61,000 distinct CDR3 sequences, approximately 5.1% seen once; the top ten hold about 5.8%. Specimen: PBMCs. This sequence was found in a human donor with multiple sclerosis. The donor label of this sample is uncertain. The chain carries TRBV6-5 and TRBJ2-1, with D possibly TRBD2 on 7 matching bases. The CDR3 nucleotides read TGTGCCAGCAGGAAGGGGGGGACCAATGAGCAGTTCTTC. Translation gives CASRKGGTNEQFF.